Shown below are 27 T cell receptor beta chains from a single sample sequenced in a study of CD8 T cells in ankylosing spondylitis. TCRdb used MiXCR to reprocess the 5' RACE reads, holding one entry per CDR3 protein. The sample contains approximately 350,000 distinct CDR3 sequences, around 15% of which appear only once. Sequencing was carried out using blood, either unsorted or a sorted T cell fraction (not recorded which). These receptors originate from a male donor with ankylosing spondylitis or in good health (not recorded which).

This clonotype has more than one count but fewer than ten. V is TRBV6-1 and J is TRBJ1-5, with D perhaps matching TRBD1 (5 bases). Trimming removed 5 bases from V and 5 bases from J, with 13 bases in between. CDR3 size: 14 residues. Germline CDR1 MNHNS, CDR2 SASEGT. Here the CDR3 reads CASSRLRGDQPQHF. DNA of the CDR3: TGTGCCAGCAGTCGTTTAAGGGGAGATCAGCCCCAGCATTTT.

This clonotype was observed at least ten times. The chain carries TRBV11-2 and TRBJ2-2; no clear D gene. CDR1 SGHAT and CDR2 FQNNGV come from the germline V gene. V lost 2 bases to trimming and J lost 4 bases, with 8 bases between them. The CDR3 has 14 amino acids. CDR3 in DNA: TGTGCCAGCAGCTTATATCTGCGCACCGGGGAGCTGTTTTTT. This encodes CASSLYLRTGELFF.

This clonotype was found a few times. The chain uses TRBV3-1 and TRBJ2-3; unclear D gene. Germline lookup yields CDR1 LGHDT and CDR2 YNNKEL (reference sequence). Trimming took 4 bases from V and 6 from J, leaving 8 bases between them. This CDR3 has 12 residues. The CDR3 DNA sequence: TGTGCCAGCAGCCCCGGAAGGGATACGCAGTATTTT. Protein sequence: CASSPGRDTQYF.

There are many counts of this clonotype. This chain uses TRBV6-5 with TRBJ1-3; no clear D gene. V lost 4 bases, J lost 4 bases, and 8 bases lay in between. The CDR3 contains 13 residues. The V gene's germline CDR1 is MNHEY and CDR2 SVGAGI. CDR3 amino acids: CASSLSQGNTIYF. The CDR3 DNA sequence: TGTGCCAGCAGTTTATCCCAAGGAAACACCATATATTTT.

This clonotype has just a few counts. The chain links TRBV14 to TRBJ2-2; D not resolved. V lost 7 bases, J lost 2 bases, and 11 bases lay in between. The CDR3 extends over 14 amino acids. Germline V gene sequence: CDR1 SGHDN, CDR2 FVKESK. The CDR3 coding sequence is TGTGCCAGCACTGGACGACTTAACACCGGGGAGCTGTTTTTT. This gives the protein CASTGRLNTGELFF.

The chain recombines TRBV24-1 with TRBJ2-3, with 7 bases fitting TRBD2. This CDR3 region has 12 residues. Losses at the gene ends were 10 bases for V and 2 bases for J; bases not matched to a gene: 2. CDR1 is KGHDR and CDR2 is SFDVKD in the germline V gene. CDR3 sequence: CATRDYTDTQYF. The CDR3 DNA is TGTGCCACAAGGGACTACACAGATACGCAGTATTTT.

This clonotype was detected only a few times. V gene TRBV6-5 combines with J gene TRBJ2-7, with 9 bases matching TRBD1. CDR1 MNHEY and CDR2 SVGAGI come from the germline V gene. Unmatched junction bases numbered 5, after V lost 2 bases and J lost 6 bases. This CDR3 region has 14 residues. Here the CDR3 reads CASSYGDRVVEQYF. The CDR3 coding sequence is TGTGCCAGCAGTTACGGGGACAGGGTGGTCGAGCAGTACTTC.

This clonotype has only a few counts. The chain employs TRBV7-2 and TRBJ2-2; 14 bases map to TRBD2. CDR3 length equals 16 residues. The V segment lost 5 bases and the J segment 3 bases; nucleotides outside the gene matches: 2. Germline V gives CDR1 SGHTA, CDR2 FQGNSA. CDR3 in DNA: TGTGCCAGCAGCCGACTAGCGGGAGGGCACACCGGGGAGCTGTTTTTT. This sequence encodes CASSRLAGGHTGELFF.

This clonotype was detected only a few times. The chain has TRBV6-1 and TRBJ2-7; maybe TRBD2 (7 bases). V gave up 8 bases and J gave up 2 bases, with 19 bases separating them. Germline CDR1 and CDR2: MNHNS and SASEGT. The CDR3 covers 15 residues. CDR3 in DNA: TGTGCCAGCCATAGGGGGGGTAGCGGAACCTACGAGCAGTACTTC. Translation: CASHRGGSGTYEQYF.

The gene calls are TRBV7-9 and TRBJ2-5; D is perhaps TRBD1 (6 bases). This CDR3 is 15 amino acids long. V gave up 3 bases and J gave up 2 bases, with 13 bases separating them. Germline V gene data show CDR1 as SEHNR and CDR2 as FQNEAQ (reference sequence). CDR3 residues: CASSFPGTTQETQYF. The CDR3 bases are TGTGCCAGCAGCTTTCCCGGGACAACACAAGAGACCCAGTACTTC.

The rearrangement links TRBV10-3 to TRBJ2-2; maybe TRBD2 (6 bases). This CDR3 is built from 14 residues. The germline V gene has CDR1 ENHRY and CDR2 SYGVKD. V was pared by 0 bases and J by 6 bases, with 8 bases between. The CDR3 spells CAISESGGAGELFF. CDR3 DNA sequence: TGTGCCATCAGTGAGTCTGGAGGGGCCGGGGAGCTGTTTTTT.

The rearrangement uses TRBV6-5 and TRBJ1-1; unclear D gene. Trimming removed 2 bases at V and 1 base at J, with 8 bases between. This CDR3 has 14 residues. Germline loops: CDR1 MNHEY, CDR2 SVGAGI. In nucleotides, the CDR3 is TGTGCCAGCAGTTACAAGGGCGGGAACACTGAAGCTTTCTTT. It specifies CASSYKGGNTEAFF.

The chain couples TRBV10-3 to TRBJ2-3; weak D call: TRBD2 (5 bases). V gave up 1 base and J gave up 1 base, with 6 bases separating them. Germline loops: CDR1 ENHRY, CDR2 SYGVKD. The CDR3 has 14 amino acids. The CDR3 sequence: CAISEYSGTDTQYF. CDR3 nucleotides: TGTGCCATCAGTGAGTATAGCGGCACAGATACGCAGTATTTT.

The J gene is TRBJ2-1, the V gene TRBV18; D gene unclear. From germline, CDR1 is KGHSH and CDR2 LQKENI. Trimming left V 2 bases short and J 0 bases short, with 17 bases between. The CDR3 has 18 residues. The CDR3 coding sequence is TGTGCCAGCTCACCAATGTTAGGTGGCGGCAGCTCCTACAATGAGCAGTTCTTC. Its protein product is CASSPMLGGGSSYNEQFF.

This clonotype was seen repeatedly, ten times or more. CDR3 in amino acids: CASSQDEHNTEAFF. The CDR3 region has the DNA TGTGCCAGCAGCCAAGATGAACACAACACTGAAGCTTTCTTT. The V call is TRBV3-1, the J call TRBJ1-1, with D unclear. The CDR3 length is 14 residues. Per the germline V gene, CDR1 is LGHDT and CDR2 is YNNKEL (reference sequence). V lost 0 bases and J 2 bases, leaving 7 bases between the germline ends.

V usage is TRBV27 and J usage is TRBJ2-3, with 9 bases identical to TRBD1. The germline V gene encodes CDR1 MNHEY and CDR2 SMNVEV (reference sequence). The V segment lost 2 bases and the J segment 2 bases; nucleotides outside the gene matches: 5. CDR3 size: 16 residues. CDR3: CASSLQTGGTTDTQYF. CDR3 DNA: TGTGCCAGCAGTTTACAGACAGGGGGTACCACAGATACGCAGTATTTT.

This chain connects TRBV6-1 to TRBJ1-2; D not certain. This CDR3 contains 15 residues. Trimming pared 6 bases from V and 5 bases from J, leaving 19 bases between. Germline lookup yields CDR1 MNHNS and CDR2 SASEGT. In DNA form, the CDR3 reads TGTGCCAGCAGCCCCCCGAGGACGAGTTCTTATGGCTACACCTTC. This codes for CASSPPRTSSYGYTF.

This sequence joins TRBV20-1 and TRBJ2-1; 15 bases are shared with TRBD2. V shed 5 bases, J shed 6 bases, and the junction held 5 bases outside the gene matches. The CDR3 sequence is 15 residues long. CDR1 DFQATT and CDR2 SNEGSKA come from the germline V gene (reference sequence). The chain's CDR3 is CSAGGLAGGRNEQFF. The CDR3 DNA sequence: TGCAGTGCTGGGGGACTAGCGGGGGGACGCAATGAGCAGTTCTTC.

The chain carries TRBV10-3 and TRBJ2-2; maybe TRBD2 (5 bases). Looked up from germline, CDR1 is ENHRY and CDR2 is SYGVKD. The length of the CDR3 is 12 residues. V lost 10 bases and J 5 bases, leaving 11 bases between the germline ends. CDR3 sequence reads: CANGVPTGELFF. CDR3 in DNA: TGTGCCAACGGGGTCCCAACCGGGGAGCTGTTTTTT.

In DNA form, the CDR3 reads TGTGCCAGCGGAGCCGGGACAGGGGGATACGAGCAGTACTTC. As protein: CASGAGTGGYEQYF. The V gene is TRBV11-2, the J gene TRBJ2-7; 11 bases are a match to TRBD1. The CDR3 sequence is 14 residues long. Looked up from germline, CDR1 is SGHAT and CDR2 is FQNNGV. V lost 8 bases and J lost 4; bases outside the gene matches: 7.

This clonotype was detected a few times. This chain uses TRBV5-1 with TRBJ2-2, with TRBD1 matching over 8 bases. This CDR3 is 15 amino acids long. Germline V CDR1 and CDR2: SGHRS, YFSETQ. Unmatched junction bases numbered 2, after V lost 0 bases and J lost 4 bases. As DNA, the CDR3 is TGCGCCAGCAGCTTGGCTGGACAGGGCACCGGGGAGCTGTTTTTT. Translated, it gives CASSLAGQGTGELFF.

The genes are TRBV12-3 or TRBV12-4 and TRBJ2-5; D could derive from TRBD1 or TRBD2 (6 bases each). V was trimmed by 11 bases and J by 4 bases, leaving 29 bases between them. The CDR3 is made up of 17 amino acids. The CDR3 loop is CAFCWGSSTRGAETQYF. The CDR3, as DNA: TGTGCCTTCTGCTGGGGCTCATCAACTAGGGGGGCAGAGACCCAGTACTTC.

There are many counts of this clonotype. CDR3 amino acids: CASSSGQGLNTEAFF. For the CDR3, the DNA is TGTGCCAGCAGCTCCGGACAGGGATTGAACACTGAAGCTTTCTTT. The chain uses TRBV7-8 and TRBJ1-1; TRBD1 aligns across 8 bases. CDR3 length: 15 residues. V trimming: 4 bases; J trimming: 0 bases; junction bases outside the gene matches: 4. Germline V gives CDR1 SGHVS, CDR2 FQNEAQ.

This rearrangement joins TRBV12-3 or TRBV12-4 to TRBJ2-5, with 8 bases matching TRBD2. The CDR3 consists of 12 residues. V was pared by 7 bases and J by 5 bases, with 3 bases of the junction left unmatched. CDR3 in DNA: TGTGCCAGCACCCGACTAGCGGAGACCCAGTACTTC. Residues: CASTRLAETQYF.

This chain joins TRBV4-2 and TRBJ2-1; TRBD2 agrees at 11 bases. CDR1 LGHNA and CDR2 YNFKEQ come from the germline V gene. The CDR3 consists of 16 residues. V gave up 0 bases and J gave up 7 bases; unmatched junction bases: 5. This chain's CDR3 is CASSQDTTSGENEQFF. The CDR3 coding sequence is TGTGCCAGCAGCCAAGATACGACTAGCGGGGAGAATGAGCAGTTCTTC.

There are a few counts of this clonotype. The chain combines TRBV15 with TRBJ2-5; D unclear. Per germline, CDR1 LNHNV and CDR2 YYDKDF (reference sequence). The CDR3 contains 14 residues. V dropped 2 bases and J dropped 5 bases, with 12 bases sitting between them. CDR3 region: CATSRFSSRETQYF. The DNA for the CDR3 is TGTGCCACCAGCAGATTCAGTTCCCGGGAGACCCAGTACTTC.

This chain's CDR3 is CASSQAGGILNTEAFF. CDR3 bases: TGTGCCAGCAGCCAAGCGGGAGGGATCCTTAACACTGAAGCTTTCTTT. The V call is TRBV3-1, the J call TRBJ1-1; unclear D gene. Trimming left V 1 base short and J 2 bases short, with 14 bases between. The CDR3 consists of 16 residues. The germline CDR1 and CDR2 sequences are LGHDT and YNNKEL (reference sequence).